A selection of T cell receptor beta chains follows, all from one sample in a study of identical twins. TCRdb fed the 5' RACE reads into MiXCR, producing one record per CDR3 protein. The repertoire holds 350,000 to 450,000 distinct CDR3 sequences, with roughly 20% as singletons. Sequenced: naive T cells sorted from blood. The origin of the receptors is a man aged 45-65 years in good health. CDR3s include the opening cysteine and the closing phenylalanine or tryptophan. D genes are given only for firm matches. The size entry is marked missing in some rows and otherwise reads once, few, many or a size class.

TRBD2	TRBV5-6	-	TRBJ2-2	TGTGCCAGCAGCTTGGGTTTTCGACTAGCGGGAAACACCGGGGAGCTGTTTTTT	CASSLGFRLAGNTGELFF
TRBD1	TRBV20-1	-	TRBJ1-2	TGCAGTGCTAGAGAGCGACAGGGAACCTCCTATGGCTACACCTTC	CSARERQGTSYGYTF
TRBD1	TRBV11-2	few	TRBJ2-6	TGTGCCAGCAGCTTAGTTTCAGGGGGATTGGGTGGGGCCAACGTCCTGACTTTC	CASSLVSGGLGGANVLTF
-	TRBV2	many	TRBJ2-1	TGTGCCAGCAGCGCGACCGGGACGGCTGGGGGGCAGTTCTTC	CASSATGTAGGQFF
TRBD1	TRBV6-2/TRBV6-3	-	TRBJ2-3	TGTGCCAGCAGTTACCGGCTCGGGACAGGGGGCCAAAAGGCAGATACGCAGTATTTT	CASSYRLGTGGQKADTQYF
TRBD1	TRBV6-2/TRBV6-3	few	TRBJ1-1	TGTGCCAGCAGGGGACAGGTCCCCAACATGAACACTGAAGCTTTCTTT	CASRGQVPNMNTEAFF
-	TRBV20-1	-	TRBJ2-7	TGCAGTGCTATCTTCGCTAGCGAACCCTACGAGCAGTACTTC	CSAIFASEPYEQYF
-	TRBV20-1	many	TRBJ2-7	TGCAGTGCTACCCCCGGGCCCCCTTACGAGCAGTACTTC	CSATPGPPYEQYF
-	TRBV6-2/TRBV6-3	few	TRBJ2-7	TGTGCCAGCAGTTACTATCGGGGGCAGCCGCTCGAGCAGTACTTC	CASSYYRGQPLEQYF
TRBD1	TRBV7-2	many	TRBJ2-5	TGTGCCAGCAGCTTAAGGACAGGGGGGTACCAAGAGACCCAGTACTTC	CASSLRTGGYQETQYF
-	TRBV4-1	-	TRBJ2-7	TGCGCCAGCAGCCAAGATCTTAGCGGTGCCCGTTACGAGCAGTACTTC	CASSQDLSGARYEQYF